The 15 T cell receptor beta chains presented below share a single source sample, sequenced in a study of T cells after posttransplantation cyclophosphamide. Assay: immunoSEQ multiplex PCR; the TCRdb copy retains only in-frame clones and omits some. The table shows about 22,000 clones, with approximately 98% occurring only once. Cells defined as naive were viable CD3+CD4+ or CD3+CD8+ and CCR7+CD45RA+CD45RO-CD95-CD27+CD28+. The sample taken for sequencing was naive CD4+ T cells sorted from PBMCs. The receptors originated from a man in his forties or fifties in good health, CMV-negative, and a related stem cell transplant donor.

J is TRBJ2-1 and V is TRBV27; 9 nucleotides agree with TRBD2. V lost 9 bases and J lost 4; bases outside the gene matches: 13. The CDR3 extends over 16 amino acids. Per germline, CDR1 MNHEY and CDR2 SMNVEV (reference sequence). CDR3 nucleotides: TGTGCCAGTTCAACCCAGACTAGCGGATATTACAATGAGCAGTTCTTC. Translation: CASSTQTSGYYNEQFF.

The rearrangement uses TRBV19 and TRBJ1-6; tentatively, D is TRBD1 (5 bases). CDR1 is LNHDA, CDR2 SQIVND, per germline (reference sequence). V was pared by 2 bases and J by 6 bases, with 5 bases between. This CDR3 has 13 amino acids. The CDR3, as DNA: TGTGCCAGTAGTATAAGGGGTAATTCACCCCTCCACTTT. It translates to CASSIRGNSPLHF.

V gene TRBV5-1 combines with J gene TRBJ2-5; possible D gene TRBD2, 5 bases. Germline V gene lookup returns CDR1 SGHRS and CDR2 YFSETQ. V lost 2 bases to trimming and J lost 6 bases, with 8 bases between them. The CDR3 is made up of 12 amino acids. DNA of the CDR3: TGCGCCAGCAGCTTTGGAGGTCAGACCCAGTACTTC. Protein sequence: CASSFGGQTQYF.

The chain has TRBV7-9 and TRBJ2-1; 8 bases are a match to TRBD2. The CDR3 length is 19 residues. Trimming at V came to 8 bases and at J to 9 bases, leaving 27 bases not matched to a gene. The V gene's germline CDR1 is SEHNR and CDR2 FQNEAQ (reference sequence). In nucleotides, the CDR3 is TGTGCCAGCCAAGTCACCGGGACTAGGAGAAAAAAATGGGGGGGTGAGCAGTTCTTC. Encoded protein: CASQVTGTRRKKWGGEQFF.

The V and J genes are TRBV7-9 and TRBJ1-1, with a weak D call TRBD1 (5 bases). V was pared by 2 bases and J by 4 bases, with 8 bases between. The CDR3 is made up of 13 amino acids. Germline V lookup: CDR1 SEHNR, CDR2 FQNEAQ (reference sequence). Here the CDR3 reads CASSLSGGTEAFF. The CDR3, as DNA: TGTGCCAGCAGCTTATCCGGGGGCACTGAAGCTTTCTTT.

CDR3 residues: CASRYTGTLYSNQPQHF. The CDR3 DNA is TGTGCCAGTAGGTATACCGGGACACTCTATAGCAATCAGCCCCAGCATTTT. This sequence joins TRBV19 and TRBJ1-5; maybe TRBD1 (6 bases). The CDR3 extends over 17 amino acids. Per germline, CDR1 LNHDA and CDR2 SQIVND (reference sequence). V was shortened by 6 bases and J by 0 bases, with 18 bases between the two germline ends.

The rearrangement joins TRBV7-9 to TRBJ1-4, with TRBD1 identical over 7 bases. V lost 4 bases to trimming and J lost 7 bases; unmatched junction nucleotides: 12. The CDR3 covers 16 residues. The V gene's germline CDR1 is SEHNR and CDR2 FQNEAQ (reference sequence). This CDR3 reads CASSSRGQVVGEKLFF. The DNA for the CDR3 is TGTGCCAGCAGCTCGAGAGGACAGGTGGTCGGTGAAAAACTGTTTTTT.

V is TRBV25-1 and J is TRBJ2-5; TRBD1 agrees at 10 bases. In germline, CDR1 is MGHDK, CDR2 SYGVNS. The CDR3 has 16 residues. With 4 bases clipped from V and 2 bases from J, the junction kept 7 bases outside the gene matches. The CDR3 DNA reads TGTGCCAGCAGTGCGCTCGGGGACAGGGGACAAGAGACCCAGTACTTC. Protein sequence: CASSALGDRGQETQYF. Complete variable domain (other parts from reference TRBV25-1 and TRBJ2-5): EADIYQTPRYLVIGTGKKITLECSQTMGHDKMYWYQQDPGMELHLIHYSYGVNSTEKGDLSSESTVSRIRTEHFPLTLESARPSHTSQYLCASSALGDRGQETQYFGPGTRLLVL.

The chain carries TRBV18 and TRBJ2-5; D possibly corresponds to TRBD1 (5 bases). The J call may be mistaken, given a closer DNA end match to TRBJ2-7. The CDR3 extends over 13 amino acids. The germline CDR1 and CDR2 sequences are KGHSH and LQKENI. The CDR3 coding sequence is TGTGCCAGCTCACTAGGGGCGGCCTACGAGCAGTACTTC. Protein product: CASSLGAAYEQYF.

The genes are TRBV7-9 and TRBJ2-7; no clear D. This CDR3 has 15 amino acids. The V end lost 3 bases, the J end lost 6 bases, and 18 bases lay between the germline ends. Germline loops: CDR1 SEHNR, CDR2 FQNEAQ (reference sequence). CDR3 protein: CASSFDFQRPSEQYF. The CDR3 region has the DNA TGTGCCAGCAGCTTCGACTTCCAGCGACCCAGCGAGCAGTACTTC.

This clone was recorded once. The V call is TRBV7-9, the J call TRBJ1-1; D call uncertain. The CDR3 spans 14 residues. CDR1 SEHNR and CDR2 FQNEAQ come from the germline V gene (reference sequence). Trimming stripped 4 bases from V and 4 bases from J, with 13 bases between. In DNA, the CDR3 is TGTGCCAGCAGCTCGTCCGGGTCGAGCACTGAAGCTTTCTTT. Its protein is CASSSSGSSTEAFF.

The chain employs TRBV18 and TRBJ1-1; D unclear. CDR3 length: 14 amino acids. Trimming removed 0 bases at V and 0 bases at J, with 5 bases between. Germline CDR1 is KGHSH and CDR2 is LQKENI. CDR3 DNA sequence: TGTGCCAGCTCACCACCGTCTATGAACACTGAAGCTTTCTTT. Protein: CASSPPSMNTEAFF.

The chain has TRBV6-6 and TRBJ2-3, with D perhaps matching TRBD2 (5 bases). CDR1 is MNHNY, CDR2 SVGAGI, per germline (reference sequence). The CDR3 covers 14 residues. Trimming took 8 bases from V and 0 from J, leaving 12 bases between them. CDR3 bases: TGTGCCAGCGCCTTACTAGGGAGCACAGATACGCAGTATTTT. Residues: CASALLGSTDTQYF.

The V gene is TRBV5-1, the J gene TRBJ2-1; tentative D call: TRBD2 (5 bases). Germline V lookup: CDR1 SGHRS, CDR2 YFSETQ. Trimming removed 0 bases at V and 8 bases at J, with 9 bases between. CDR3 length: 13 residues. CDR3 nucleotide sequence: TGCGCCAGCAGCTTGGCCCGGGGAGATGAGCAGTTCTTC. Amino acid sequence: CASSLARGDEQFF.

The rearrangement uses TRBV11-2 and TRBJ2-2; 8 bases map to TRBD2. Losses at the gene ends were 4 bases for V and 7 bases for J; bases not matched to a gene: 17. The length of the CDR3 is 18 residues. Looked up from germline, CDR1 is SGHAT and CDR2 is FQNNGV. CDR3 amino acids: CASSSLRTRREVRGELFF. As DNA, the CDR3 is TGTGCCAGCAGCTCACTCCGAACCCGGCGGGAGGTTCGCGGGGAGCTGTTTTTT.